This TCR beta chain was recovered during a study of T cells after yellow fever vaccination. Study context: Where fractions had low cell numbers, libraries were prepared from them with the SMART-Seq v4 Ultra Low Input RNA kit.

Trimming pared 2 bases from V and 11 bases from J, leaving 13 bases between. This CDR3 comprises 13 residues. From germline, CDR1 is MNHNY and CDR2 SVGAGI (reference sequence). TCRdb reanalysed the 5' RACE reads using MiXCR and keeps one entry per CDR3 protein. The data show 250,000 to 300,000 distinct CDR3 sequences, roughly 9% seen once. The origin of this receptor is a man in his late teens or twenties who received the YFV17D yellow fever vaccine. The specimen was CD4+ T cells sorted from PBMCs, collected 5 days after the yellow fever booster vaccination. V is TRBV6-6 and J is TRBJ1-5; tentatively, D is TRBD1 (5 bases). The CDR3 nucleotides read TGTGCCAGCAGTTACCCAATCAAAGGGGCCCAGCATTTT. It codes for CASSYPIKGAQHF.